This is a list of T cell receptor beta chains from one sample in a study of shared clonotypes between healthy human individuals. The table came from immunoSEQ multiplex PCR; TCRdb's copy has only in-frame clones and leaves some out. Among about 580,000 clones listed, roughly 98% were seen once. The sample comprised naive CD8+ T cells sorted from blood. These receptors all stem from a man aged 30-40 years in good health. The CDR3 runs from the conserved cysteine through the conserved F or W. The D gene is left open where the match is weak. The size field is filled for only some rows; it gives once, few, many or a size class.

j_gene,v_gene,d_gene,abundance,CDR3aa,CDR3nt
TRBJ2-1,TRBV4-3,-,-,CASSQDFRGREQFF,TGCGCCAGCAGCCAAGATTTTCGAGGGCGCGAGCAGTTCTTC
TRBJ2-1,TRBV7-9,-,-,CASSSPDLDEQFF,TGTGCCAGCAGCTCACCTGACTTAGATGAGCAGTTCTTC
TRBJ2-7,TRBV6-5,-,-,CASSHYGPVDEQYF,TGTGCCAGCAGTCATTACGGGCCAGTAGACGAGCAGTACTTC
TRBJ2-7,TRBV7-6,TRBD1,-,CASSSSDRSYEQYF,TGTGCCAGCAGCTCCTCGGACAGGTCCTACGAGCAGTACTTC
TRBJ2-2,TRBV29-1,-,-,CSVDSNTGELFF,TGCAGCGTTGACAGTAACACCGGGGAGCTGTTTTTT
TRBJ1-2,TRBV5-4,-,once,CASSSVLTTEHGYTF,TGTGCCAGCAGCTCAGTACTGACCACAGAGCATGGCTACACCTTC
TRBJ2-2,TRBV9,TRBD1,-,CASSEGTGGESGELFF,TGTGCCAGCAGCGAAGGGACAGGGGGTGAATCCGGGGAGCTGTTTTTT
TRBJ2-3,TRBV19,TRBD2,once,CASSPLAGALDTQYF,TGTGCCAGTAGCCCTCTAGCGGGAGCACTGGATACGCAGTATTTT
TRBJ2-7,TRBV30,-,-,CAWSLGDEQYF,TGTGCCTGGAGTTTGGGGGACGAGCAGTACTTC
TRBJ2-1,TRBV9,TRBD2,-,CASSAPSGSYNEQFF,TGTGCCAGCAGCGCCCCTAGCGGGAGTTACAATGAGCAGTTCTTC
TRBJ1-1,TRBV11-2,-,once,CASSSGPAGNTEAFF,TGTGCCAGCAGCTCTGGGCCCGCGGGGAACACTGAAGCTTTCTTT
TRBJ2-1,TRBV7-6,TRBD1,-,CASSTRQGGGNEQFF,TGTGCCAGCAGCACCCGACAGGGGGGGGGCAATGAGCAGTTCTTC
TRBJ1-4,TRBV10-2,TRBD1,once,CASTQGPGTDYNEKLFF,TGCGCCAGCACTCAGGGACCCGGGACAGACTATAATGAAAAACTGTTTTTT
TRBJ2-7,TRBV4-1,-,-,CASSHRDGGSYEQYF,TGCGCCAGCAGCCATCGGGACGGGGGATCCTACGAGCAGTACTTC
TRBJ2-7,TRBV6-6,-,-,CASSIIIGYEQYF,TGTGCCAGCAGTATTATAATCGGGTACGAGCAGTACTTC
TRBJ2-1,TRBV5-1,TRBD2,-,CASSSGLAGRLSYNEQFF,TGCGCCAGCAGCTCGGGACTAGCGGGAAGGTTGTCGTACAATGAGCAGTTCTTC
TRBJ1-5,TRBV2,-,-,CASSEQGGGGQPQHF,TGTGCCAGCAGTGAACAGGGCGGGGGAGGTCAGCCCCAGCATTTT
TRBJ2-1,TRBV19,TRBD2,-,CASRGTSRNEQFF,TGTGCCAGTAGAGGGACTAGCCGAAATGAGCAGTTCTTC
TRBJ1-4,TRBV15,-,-,CATSKKTSRESSGFRTNEKLFF,TGTGCCACCAGCAAAAAAACCAGCAGAGAGTCGTCGGGGTTCCGAACTAATGAAAAACTGTTTTTT
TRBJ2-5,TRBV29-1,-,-,CSATMEGAGVWGETQYF,TGCAGCGCCACCATGGAGGGGGCGGGAGTTTGGGGGGAGACCCAGTACTTC
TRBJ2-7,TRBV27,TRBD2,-,CASRLGTSGTVYEQYF,TGTGCCAGCAGGCTCGGGACTAGCGGGACTGTATACGAGCAGTACTTC
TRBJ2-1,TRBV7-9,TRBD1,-,CASSSKRDRAYNEQFF,TGTGCCAGCAGCTCAAAACGGGACAGAGCCTACAATGAGCAGTTCTTC
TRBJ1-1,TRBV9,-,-,CASSGELNTEAFF,TGTGCCAGCAGCGGAGAGCTGAACACTGAAGCTTTCTTT
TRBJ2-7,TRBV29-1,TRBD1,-,CSVEDDRGGGLKYEQYF,TGCAGCGTTGAAGATGACAGGGGGGGAGGACTAAAGTACGAGCAGTACTTC
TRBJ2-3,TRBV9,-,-,CASSAGGGTQYF,TGTGCCAGCAGCGCCGGTGGGGGTACGCAGTATTTT
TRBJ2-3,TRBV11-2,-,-,CASSSPPRAEGVDKDTQYF,TGTGCCAGCAGCTCCCCCCCTCGTGCGGAGGGTGTGGACAAAGATACGCAGTATTTT
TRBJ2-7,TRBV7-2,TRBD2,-,CASSLVAGGPDIIYEQYF,TGTGCCAGCAGCTTAGTGGCGGGAGGACCCGACATCATCTACGAGCAGTACTTC
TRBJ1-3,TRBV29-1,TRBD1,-,CSVETGATGNTIYF,TGCAGCGTTGAAACAGGGGCTACTGGAAACACCATATATTTT
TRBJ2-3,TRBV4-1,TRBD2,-,CASSQESGGTPTQYF,TGCGCCAGCAGCCAAGAGAGCGGGGGGACCCCTACGCAGTATTTT